The rows below give T cell receptor beta chains drawn from one sample of a study of breast tumors, draining lymph nodes, adjacent tissues. TCRdb re-called the multiplex PCR reads through MiXCR, storing one row per CDR3 protein. The sample holds about 13,000 distinct CDR3 sequences; 40% to 55% are singletons and the top ten take roughly 40%. Sample: tumor-adjacent breast tissue. Every receptor here comes from a female donor with breast cancer. Some clones in this sample may be carry-over from other donors' samples. CDR3s include the opening cysteine and the closing phenylalanine or tryptophan. D genes are given only for firm matches. Clone size, where shown, is once, few, many, or a class for clones that have expanded.

D: TRBD2; V: TRBV20-1; J: TRBJ2-1; size: NA; CDR3: CSAGTSGRGYEQFF; DNA: TGCAGTGCAGGGACTAGCGGGAGAGGGTATGAGCAGTTCTTC
D: TRBD1; V: TRBV9; J: TRBJ2-7; size: NA; CDR3: CASSPPSDRGNEQYF; DNA: TGTGCCAGCTCACCACCCTCGGACAGGGGAAACGAGCAGTACTTC
D: NA; V: TRBV5-1; J: TRBJ1-1; size: many; CDR3: CASSPNLRADTEAFF; DNA: TGCGCCAGCAGCCCGAACCTCAGGGCGGACACTGAAGCTTTCTTT
D: NA; V: TRBV5-1; J: TRBJ1-4; size: NA; CDR3: CASSLGIGVREKLFF; DNA: TGCGCCAGCAGCTTGGGGATAGGGGTCCGGGAAAAACTGTTTTTT
D: NA; V: TRBV24-1; J: TRBJ2-6; size: NA; CDR3: CATGDSYNGRANVLTF; DNA: TGTGCCACCGGTGATTCCTACAACGGTAGGGCGAACGTCCTGACTTTC
D: NA; V: TRBV2; J: TRBJ2-7; size: few; CDR3: CASSTRLYEQYF; DNA: TGTGCCAGCAGCACAAGATTATACGAGCAGTACTTC
D: TRBD1; V: TRBV12-3/TRBV12-4; J: TRBJ1-1; size: NA; CDR3: CASSLGTGEAFF; DNA: TGTGCCAGCAGTTTAGGGACAGGGGAAGCTTTCTTT
D: NA; V: TRBV20-1; J: TRBJ1-3; size: medium-sized; CDR3: CSARETGKVSGNTIYF; DNA: TGCAGTGCTAGGGAAACAGGGAAAGTCTCTGGAAACACCATATATTTT
D: NA; V: TRBV20-1; J: TRBJ2-3; size: NA; CDR3: CSASYQGSTDTQYF; DNA: TGCAGTGCTAGTTATCAGGGGAGCACAGATACGCAGTATTTT
D: TRBD2; V: TRBV20-1; J: TRBJ2-5; size: medium-sized; CDR3: CSAISGLATFGETQYF; DNA: TGCAGTGCTATTTCAGGACTAGCAACGTTTGGCGAGACCCAGTACTTC
D: TRBD1; V: TRBV5-5; J: TRBJ2-7; size: many; CDR3: CASSLMDRGQYEQYF; DNA: TGTGCCAGCAGCTTGATGGACAGGGGGCAATACGAGCAGTACTTC
D: TRBD1; V: TRBV7-3; J: TRBJ2-3; size: NA; CDR3: CASSVGQGHPQYF; DNA: TGTGCCAGCAGCGTCGGACAGGGGCACCCGCAGTATTTT
D: NA; V: TRBV19; J: TRBJ1-6; size: NA; CDR3: CASLGTANSPLHF; DNA: TGTGCCAGCCTTGGGACGGCAAATTCACCCCTCCACTTT
D: TRBD2; V: TRBV10-2; J: TRBJ2-1; size: NA; CDR3: CASSESLAGNEQFF; DNA: TGCGCCAGCAGTGAGTCACTAGCGGGGAATGAGCAGTTCTTC
D: NA; V: TRBV27; J: TRBJ1-2; size: NA; CDR3: CASRLLAF; DNA: TGTGCCAGCAGGCTACTAGCTTTC
D: TRBD2; V: TRBV7-4; J: TRBJ2-7; size: NA; CDR3: CASSAGLAAPLGYEQYF; DNA: TGTGCCAGCAGCGCGGGACTAGCGGCCCCACTGGGCTACGAGCAGTACTTC
D: TRBD1; V: TRBV29-1; J: TRBJ2-7; size: NA; CDR3: CSVEPGGRDEQYF; DNA: TGCAGCGTTGAGCCAGGGGGTAGGGACGAGCAGTACTTC
D: NA; V: TRBV29-1; J: TRBJ1-2; size: NA; CDR3: CSVRAGAMNTEAFNYGYTF; DNA: TGCAGCGTGCGAGCAGGGGCGATGAACACTGAAGCTTTTAACTATGGCTACACCTTC
D: NA; V: TRBV28; J: TRBJ2-7; size: many; CDR3: CASRRFTGTYEQYF; DNA: TGTGCCAGCAGGCGTTTTACAGGGACCTACGAGCAGTACTTC
D: NA; V: TRBV7-2; J: TRBJ1-2; size: NA; CDR3: CASTWDGRPNYGYTF; DNA: TGTGCCAGCACCTGGGACGGACGACCTAACTATGGCTACACCTTC
D: TRBD2; V: TRBV10-2; J: TRBJ2-5; size: medium-sized; CDR3: CASSESGTRGETQYF; DNA: TGCGCCAGCAGTGAGTCGGGGACTAGAGGGGAGACCCAGTACTTC
D: NA; V: TRBV7-6; J: TRBJ1-3; size: NA; CDR3: CASSLGGGGNTIYF; DNA: TGTGCCAGCAGCTTAGGCGGGGGAGGAAACACCATATATTTT
D: NA; V: TRBV20-1; J: TRBJ1-3; size: NA; CDR3: CSTRGGSSGTTIYF; DNA: TGCAGTACTAGGGGGGGGTCCTCTGGAACCACCATATATTTT
D: TRBD2; V: TRBV20-1; J: TRBJ2-1; size: few; CDR3: CSASPGGPGNEQFF; DNA: TGCAGTGCTAGTCCGGGAGGGCCTGGCAATGAGCAGTTCTTC
D: NA; V: TRBV7-9; J: TRBJ2-7; size: NA; CDR3: CASSFYICSAPHSDEQYF; DNA: NA
D: TRBD1; V: TRBV6-1; J: TRBJ2-2; size: once; CDR3: CASSRQGRTGELFF; DNA: TGTGCCAGCAGTCGACAGGGGAGAACCGGGGAGCTGTTTTTT
D: TRBD2; V: TRBV20-1; J: TRBJ2-3; size: NA; CDR3: CSARLAGGGTDTQYF; DNA: TGCAGTGCTAGATTGGCGGGAGGGGGCACAGATACGCAGTATTTT
D: NA; V: TRBV7-3; J: TRBJ2-2; size: NA; CDR3: CASANTGELFF; DNA: TGTGCCAGCGCGAACACCGGGGAGCTGTTTTTT
D: NA; V: TRBV30; J: TRBJ1-5; size: many; CDR3: CAWSVSAARNQPQHF; DNA: TGTGCCTGGAGTGTATCGGCAGCTCGCAATCAGCCCCAGCATTTT
D: NA; V: TRBV11-2; J: TRBJ2-3; size: NA; CDR3: CASSQPHLADTQYF; DNA: TGTGCCAGCAGCCAACCCCACTTAGCTGATACGCAGTATTTT
D: NA; V: TRBV20-1; J: TRBJ1-1; size: NA; CDR3: CSVSTWNTEAFF; DNA: TGCAGTGTGAGTACATGGAACACTGAAGCTTTCTTT
D: NA; V: TRBV10-2; J: TRBJ2-3; size: many; CDR3: CATRHTDTQYF; DNA: TGCGCCACCAGGCACACAGATACGCAGTATTTT
D: NA; V: TRBV2; J: TRBJ2-1; size: NA; CDR3: CASSSNGGSYNEQFF; DNA: TGTGCCTCCTCATCCAACGGGGGCTCCTACAATGAGCAGTTCTTC
D: TRBD2; V: TRBV6-5; J: TRBJ2-5; size: many; CDR3: CASISSGRGGAGETQYF; DNA: TGTGCCAGCATTAGTAGCGGGAGAGGGGGGGCGGGGGAGACCCAGTACTTC
D: NA; V: TRBV2; J: TRBJ1-1; size: NA; CDR3: CASSGETKREAFF; DNA: TGTGCCAGCAGTGGGGAGACAAAGAGGGAAGCTTTCTTT
D: NA; V: TRBV6-2/TRBV6-3; J: TRBJ1-5; size: many; CDR3: CASSWDLVSQPQHF; DNA: TGTGCCAGCAGTTGGGATTTAGTCAGTCAGCCCCAGCATTTT
D: TRBD1; V: TRBV5-1; J: TRBJ2-7; size: NA; CDR3: CASSRTLQGAYDEQYF; DNA: TGCGCCAGCAGCCGAACATTGCAGGGGGCGTATGACGAGCAGTACTTC
D: NA; V: TRBV6-8; J: TRBJ1-5; size: many; CDR3: CASSYSGPQHF; DNA: TGTGCCAGCAGTTACTCCGGGCCCCAGCATTTT
D: NA; V: TRBV20-1; J: TRBJ1-2; size: NA; CDR3: CSARTGNYGYTF; DNA: TGCAGTGCTAGAACTGGGAACTATGGCTACACCTTC
D: NA; V: TRBV29-1; J: TRBJ2-7; size: many; CDR3: CSVGGGNEQYF; DNA: TGCAGCGTTGGCGGAGGGAATGAGCAGTACTTC
D: TRBD2; V: TRBV25-1; J: TRBJ2-5; size: many; CDR3: CASSEGTSGQETQYF; DNA: TGTGCCAGCAGTGAGGGGACTAGCGGGCAAGAGACCCAGTACTTC